This TCR beta chain is drawn from a study of blood T cell repertoires in COVID-19. In the study overall: PBMCs, B-cell-depleted T cells, or T cells provided the cDNA or gDNA that made up the material.

Using immunoSEQ multiplex PCR, the repertoire was profiled, and TCRdb retains in-frame clones only, with some absent. In the table there are a few hundred thousand clones, around 85% of which are singletons. Notes on this clone: Since a much larger clone is just one base distant, this may be a read error.

The V gene end was trimmed by 10 bases and the J gene end by 2 bases; junction bases not matched to a gene: 5. Per germline, CDR1 ENHRY and CDR2 SYGVKD. This CDR3 is 12 amino acids long. The participants were between about 18 and 90 years old and came from some 23 US areas. Categorization into cohorts depended on clinical history that participants reported. Sequencing was carried out using PBMCs or T cells enriched from blood (not recorded which). This TCR came from a woman between 40 and 50 years old with acute COVID-19. The chain is built from TRBV10-3 and TRBJ2-7; 7 bases are a match to TRBD1. The CDR3: CATSGQAYEQYF. The DNA for the CDR3 is TGTGCCACCAGCGGACAGGCCTACGAGCAGTACTTC.